Detailed here is one T cell receptor (beta chain). This sample was included in a study of blood T cell repertoires in COVID-19. Some clones are missing from TCRdb's copy, which holds only in-frame ones; the method was immunoSEQ multiplex PCR. This sample has hundreds of thousands of clones, with approximately 91% found just once. Germline values: CDR1 KGHSH, CDR2 LQKENI. V lost 4 bases to trimming and J lost 8 bases; unmatched junction nucleotides: 10. The CDR3 has 16 amino acids. V and J are TRBV18 and TRBJ1-6; 8 bases fit TRBD1. Sequencing was performed on peripheral blood. This TCR derives from a woman in her forties or fifties with COVID-19, enrolled during active disease. In DNA form, the CDR3 reads TGTGCCAGCTCACGGTCCCAGGGGGCAGAGGATTCACCCCTCCACTTT. Residues: CASSRSQGAEDSPLHF.